Detailed here is one T cell receptor beta chain. CDR1 and CDR2 (germline): MDHEN, SYDVKM. This CDR3 spans 16 amino acids. Losses at the gene ends were 3 bases for V and 8 bases for J; bases not matched to a gene: 14. PCR involved 60 Vbeta and 13 Jbeta primers. Clones were read by immunoSEQ multiplex PCR, and TCRdb kept only the in-frame ones, dropping some. The table lists around 140,000 clones, around four fifths of them singletons, with 2.5% to 3.5% in the top ten. This sample was taken from a study of cytomegalovirus exposure and HLA in healthy donors. The sequence was obtained from a female donor in good health and CMV-seronegative. The specimen sequenced was PBMCs. V gene TRBV28 combines with J gene TRBJ2-7; 9 bases match TRBD1. As DNA, the CDR3 is TGTGCCAGCAGTTTGTCGGCACAGGGGGCCCTCAGGCAGCAGTACTTC. This sequence encodes CASSLSAQGALRQQYF.